These 21 T cell receptor beta chains were sequenced from one sample in a study of T cells in Graves' hyperthyroidism and ophthalmopathy (dated by TCRdb to between 2017 and 2020). The receptor library was made with multiplex PCR. TCRdb shows the sequencer as Illumina HiSeq 2000. TCR beta CDR3 regions were amplified from RNA transcripts. The TCR CDR3 was subjected to a first round of RT-PCR using the HTBI primer set and the Qiagen OneStep RT-PCR kit. TCRdb redid the processing of the public reads, applying fastp at Q25 and MiXCR, and retained in-frame beta chains. One record per CDR3 amino acid sequence lists the most common genes and DNA. Counted in this sample were 500,000 to 800,000 distinct CDR3 sequences; 14% of them appeared once. Roughly an eighth of the sample goes to the ten largest clones. The sample comprised blood. Receptors were obtained from a woman in her forties or fifties with Graves' ophthalmopathy.

This chain joins TRBV29-1 and TRBJ1-1, with a tentative D call TRBD1 (6 bases). The CDR3 length is 15 residues. Germline V gene lookup returns CDR1 SQVTM and CDR2 ANQGSEA. Trimming removed 4 bases at V and 3 bases at J, with 18 bases between. The CDR3 coding sequence is TGCAGCGTTGGGGGGTACAGGACAGTAGACACTGAAGCTTTCTTT. This encodes CSVGGYRTVDTEAFF.

This chain links TRBV19 with TRBJ2-3, with 9 nucleotides matching TRBD2. The CDR3 sequence is 17 residues long. The germline V gene has CDR1 LNHDA and CDR2 SQIVND (reference sequence). Unmatched junction bases numbered 8, after V lost 3 bases and J lost 1 base. CDR3 nucleotides: TGTGCCAGTAGTATGGACATAGCGGGAGAGGGCACAGATACGCAGTATTTT. It codes for CASSMDIAGEGTDTQYF.

This clonotype was seen at least ten times. The rearrangement links TRBV7-9 to TRBJ1-4; no firm D call. CDR1 is SEHNR, CDR2 FQNEAQ, per germline (reference sequence). V was shortened by 7 bases and J by 0 bases, with 6 bases between the two germline ends. The CDR3 loop spans 13 amino acids. This CDR3 reads CASKHATNEKLFF. Here the CDR3 DNA reads TGTGCCAGCAAGCACGCAACTAATGAAAAACTGTTTTTT.

This clonotype has at least ten counts. This rearrangement joins TRBV5-5 to TRBJ2-3, with D uncertain. Germline CDR1 is SGHKS and CDR2 is YYEKEE (reference sequence). CDR3 length: 12 amino acids. Trimming pared 8 bases from V and 2 bases from J, leaving 9 bases between. In DNA form, the CDR3 reads TGTGCCAGTTCGGCAGTCACAGATACGCAGTATTTT. Residues: CASSAVTDTQYF.

This clonotype was seen ten or more times. The chain links TRBV3-1 to TRBJ2-2, with TRBD1 matching over 7 bases. The V gene's germline CDR1 is LGHDT and CDR2 YNNKEL (reference sequence). The CDR3 has 13 residues. V was clipped by 3 bases and J by 6 bases; unmatched bases: 1. CDR3 bases: TGTGCCAGCAGCCAGACAGGGCCCGGGGAGCTGTTTTTT. This gives the protein CASSQTGPGELFF.

The table lists this clonotype with a few counts. V gene TRBV25-1 combines with J gene TRBJ1-1; 7 bases match TRBD1. Germline loops: CDR1 MGHDK, CDR2 SYGVNS. With 5 bases clipped from V and 5 bases from J, the junction kept 8 bases outside the gene matches. There are 14 residues in the CDR3. CDR3 nucleotide sequence: TGTGCCAGCAGTCCGAGGGGGCGATGGACTGAAGCTTTCTTT. Its protein product is CASSPRGRWTEAFF.

In its sample, this clonotype was seen many times. The CDR3 DNA is TGTGCCAGCAGCGCCCTCGCCTTGGGAGAGCAGTACTTC. It encodes CASSALALGEQYF. V usage is TRBV11-2 and J usage is TRBJ2-7; D gene unclear. The germline gives CDR1 SGHAT, CDR2 FQNNGV. Trimming shortened V by 5 bases and J by 7 bases, and 15 bases separated the two germline ends. This CDR3 comprises 13 residues. The full variable domain, with the rest looked up from reference TRBV11-2 and TRBJ2-7, is EAGVAQSPRYKIIEKRQSVAFWCNPISGHATLYWYQQILGQGPKLLIQFQNNGVVDDSQLPKDRFSAERLKGVDSTLKIQPAKLEDSAVYLCASSALALGEQYFGPGTRLTVT.

The genes are TRBV27 and TRBJ2-6, with D perhaps TRBD2 (6 bases). V shed 3 bases and J shed 0 bases, with 9 bases lying between them. Looked up from germline, CDR1 is MNHEY and CDR2 is SMNVEV (reference sequence). The CDR3 loop spans 16 amino acids. CDR3 loop: CASSFAGNSGANVLTF. CDR3 nucleotide sequence: TGTGCCAGCAGTTTTGCGGGGAACTCTGGGGCCAACGTCCTGACTTTC.

The chain joins TRBV7-2 to TRBJ2-3; the match to TRBD1 covers 8 bases. Unmatched junction bases numbered 3, after V lost 5 bases and J lost 2 bases. From germline, CDR1 is SGHTA and CDR2 FQGNSA. There are 14 residues in the CDR3. CDR3 sequence: CASSPQGATDTQYF. The CDR3 region has the DNA TGTGCCAGCAGCCCCCAGGGGGCCACAGATACGCAGTATTTT.

Many counts were recorded for this clonotype. The chain is built from TRBV20-1 and TRBJ2-1; D could derive from TRBD1 or TRBD2 (6 bases each). CDR3 length: 16 residues. CDR1 is DFQATT, CDR2 SNEGSKA, per germline (reference sequence). V lost 4 bases to trimming and J lost 5 bases, with 21 bases between them. CDR3 in amino acids: CSAIPLLGGRNNEQFF. In DNA, the CDR3 is TGCAGTGCTATCCCTCTACTAGGGGGGAGGAACAATGAGCAGTTCTTC.

This clonotype occurred many times. The rearrangement uses TRBV7-2 and TRBJ1-4, with D maybe TRBD1 (5 bases). Per the germline V gene, CDR1 is SGHTA and CDR2 is FQGNSA. The CDR3 has 14 residues. The germline V and J ends were trimmed by 5 bases and 8 bases, with 15 bases remaining between them. The CDR3 protein is CASSETGRGEKLFF. In DNA, the CDR3 is TGTGCCAGCAGCGAAACAGGACGGGGGGAAAAACTGTTTTTT.

This clonotype has more than one count but fewer than ten. The chain has TRBV6-2 or TRBV6-3 and TRBJ1-1; a weak D match, TRBD1 (6 bases). The germline V gene has CDR1 MNHEY and CDR2 SVGEGT. CDR3 length: 18 amino acids. Trimming stripped 0 bases from V and 0 bases from J, with 17 bases between. The CDR3 protein is CASSYSSDLRGMNTEAFF. In DNA form, the CDR3 reads TGTGCCAGCAGTTACTCCTCGGACCTCAGGGGAATGAACACTGAAGCTTTCTTT.

The sample holds many counts of this clonotype. The chain has TRBV28 and TRBJ1-3; tentatively, D is TRBD1 (5 bases). Trimming shortened V by 5 bases and J by 2 bases, and 16 bases separated the two germline ends. Germline CDR1 is MDHEN and CDR2 is SYDVKM. The CDR3 runs to 16 residues. CDR3 sequence: CASSNPEPGPGNTIYF. The CDR3 DNA follows: TGTGCCAGCAGTAACCCGGAACCAGGGCCTGGAAACACCATATATTTT.

This clonotype was counted many times. The rearrangement joins TRBV6-1 to TRBJ2-1; D not certain. The CDR3 loop spans 12 amino acids. In germline, CDR1 is MNHNS, CDR2 SASEGT. The V end was cut by 7 bases, the J end by 8 bases, with 12 bases between. The CDR3 region is CASTLKRYEQFF. CDR3 DNA: TGTGCCAGCACCCTGAAACGGTATGAGCAGTTCTTC.

The chain has TRBV6-1 and TRBJ1-1, with TRBD1 as a possible D gene (5 bases). Trimming pared 2 bases from V and 4 bases from J, leaving 8 bases between. The V gene's germline CDR1 is MNHNS and CDR2 SASEGT. This CDR3 spans 13 amino acids. The CDR3 DNA reads as TGTGCCAGCAGTGAAAGGGACCTCACTGAAGCTTTCTTT. This gives the protein CASSERDLTEAFF.

The genes are TRBV30 and TRBJ2-1; D could derive from TRBD1 or TRBD2 (5 bases each). Germline V lookup: CDR1 GTSNPN, CDR2 SVGIG (reference sequence). V was pared by 3 bases and J by 10 bases, with 16 bases between. The CDR3 sequence is 13 residues long. CDR3 coding DNA: TGTGCCTGGAGATTGGCGGCTTGGGGGGAGCAGTTCTTC. It codes for CAWRLAAWGEQFF. The full variable domain, with the rest looked up from reference TRBV30 and TRBJ2-1, is SQTIHQWPATLVQPVGSPLSLECTVEGTSNPNLYWYRQAAGRGLQLLFYSVGIGQISSEVPQNLSASRPQDRQFILSSKKLLLSDSGFYLCAWRLAAWGEQFFGPGTRLTVL.

At least ten counts were recorded for this clonotype. The CDR3 nucleotides read TGTGCCAGCAGCTCCACCGGGACAGGGGTCTCCTACGAGCAGTACTTC. Amino acids: CASSSTGTGVSYEQYF. The J gene is TRBJ2-7, the V gene TRBV7-9; 10 positions match TRBD1. Germline V gene data show CDR1 as SEHNR and CDR2 as FQNEAQ (reference sequence). The CDR3 loop spans 16 amino acids. J lost 0 bases, V lost 4 bases, and 6 bases had no gene match. Using reference TRBV7-9 and TRBJ2-7 for the parts outside the CDR3, the full variable domain is DTGVSQNPRHKITKRGQNVTFRCDPISEHNRLYWYRQTLGQGPEFLTYFQNEAQLEKSRLLSDRFSAERPKGSFSTLEIQRTEQGDSAMYLCASSSTGTGVSYEQYFGPGTRLTVT.

This clonotype was recorded at least ten times. The V call is TRBV11-2, the J call TRBJ2-7, with D tentatively TRBD2 (5 bases). CDR1 and CDR2 (germline): SGHAT, FQNNGV. The CDR3 covers 14 residues. Trimming took off 5 bases at V and 2 bases at J, with 13 bases between the two ends. The CDR3 DNA is TGTGCCAGCAGCCCCGTCCACGGGGCCTACGAGCAGTACTTC. Its translation is CASSPVHGAYEQYF.

This clonotype was picked up many times. The chain joins TRBV7-9 to TRBJ2-7, with 8 bases that match TRBD2. The J segment lost 2 bases and the V segment lost 5 bases, leaving 11 bases of the junction unmatched. This CDR3 is 16 amino acids long. Germline CDR1 SEHNR, CDR2 FQNEAQ (reference sequence). The CDR3 is CASSGESGSSPYEQYF. The DNA for the CDR3 is TGTGCCAGCAGCGGAGAGAGCGGGAGTTCTCCCTACGAGCAGTACTTC.

This clonotype was detected a few times. This chain uses TRBV28 with TRBJ1-2; no clear D gene. The CDR3 covers 15 residues. The germline V gene encodes CDR1 MDHEN and CDR2 SYDVKM. V was clipped by 2 bases and J by 4 bases, with 14 bases between them. The CDR3 coding sequence is TGTGCCAGCAGTTTAACTGGCATACTATTCTATGGCTACACCTTC. It codes for CASSLTGILFYGYTF.

This clonotype was recorded at least ten times. The V call is TRBV11-3, the J call TRBJ2-3; tentatively, D is TRBD2 (6 bases). CDR3 length: 16 amino acids. CDR1 is SGHNT, CDR2 YENEEA, per germline. V was shortened by 5 bases and J by 6 bases, with 21 bases between the two germline ends. The CDR3 loop reads CASSQRTNSASDTQYF. In DNA form, the CDR3 reads TGTGCCAGCAGCCAACGGACTAATTCGGCGTCCGATACGCAGTATTTT.